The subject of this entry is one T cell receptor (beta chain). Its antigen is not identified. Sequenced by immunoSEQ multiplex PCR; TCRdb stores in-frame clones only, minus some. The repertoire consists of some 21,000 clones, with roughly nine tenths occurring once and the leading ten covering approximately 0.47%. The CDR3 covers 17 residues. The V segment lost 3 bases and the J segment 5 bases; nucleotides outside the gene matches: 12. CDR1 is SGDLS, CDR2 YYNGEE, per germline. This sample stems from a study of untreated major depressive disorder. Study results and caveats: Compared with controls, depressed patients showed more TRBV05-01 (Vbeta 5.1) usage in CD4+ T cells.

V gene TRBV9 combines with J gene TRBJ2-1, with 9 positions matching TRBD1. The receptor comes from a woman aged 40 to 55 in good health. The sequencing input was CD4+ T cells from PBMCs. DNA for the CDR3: TGTGCCAGCAGCGCACCTAAGAGGGACAGGGCGAACAATGAGCAGTTCTTC. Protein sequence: CASSAPKRDRANNEQFF.